This TCR beta chain was retrieved from a study of cytomegalovirus exposure and HLA in healthy donors. Germline CDR1 SGHKS, CDR2 YYEKEE (reference sequence). The V end was cut by 0 bases, the J end by 3 bases, with 7 bases between. This CDR3 comprises 13 residues. For this clone: Its target is unknown.

Study-wide findings and caveats: It was reportedly the case that the classifier diagnosed cytomegalovirus status with high specificity and sensitivity.

Sequenced by immunoSEQ multiplex PCR; TCRdb stores in-frame clones only, minus some. The sample has some 110,000 clones; around 86% are singletons. The TCR originated in a man in his late teens or twenties in good health and CMV-seronegative. The sample comprised PBMCs. The chain links TRBV5-5 to TRBJ2-7, with D possibly being TRBD2 (5 bases). The chain's CDR3 is CASSLGSGYEQYF. CDR3 DNA: TGTGCCAGCAGCTTGGGCAGCGGCTACGAGCAGTACTTC.